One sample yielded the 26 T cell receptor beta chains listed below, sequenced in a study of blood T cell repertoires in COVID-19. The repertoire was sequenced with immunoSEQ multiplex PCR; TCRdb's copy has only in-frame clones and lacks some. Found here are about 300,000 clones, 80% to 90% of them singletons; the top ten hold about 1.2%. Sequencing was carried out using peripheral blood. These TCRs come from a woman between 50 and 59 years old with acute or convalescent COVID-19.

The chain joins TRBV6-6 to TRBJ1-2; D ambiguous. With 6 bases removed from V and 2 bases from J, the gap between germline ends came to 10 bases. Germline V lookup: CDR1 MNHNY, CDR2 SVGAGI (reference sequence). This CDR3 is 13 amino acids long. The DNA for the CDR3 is TGTGCCAGCAGCCCCACAGAAAACTATGGCTACACCTTC. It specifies CASSPTENYGYTF.

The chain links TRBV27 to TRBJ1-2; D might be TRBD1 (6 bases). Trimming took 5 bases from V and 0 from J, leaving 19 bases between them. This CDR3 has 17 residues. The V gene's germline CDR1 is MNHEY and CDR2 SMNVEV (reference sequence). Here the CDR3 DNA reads TGTGCCAGCAGTCCCCGGGACACCCCCTATTCTAACTATGGCTACACCTTC. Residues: CASSPRDTPYSNYGYTF.

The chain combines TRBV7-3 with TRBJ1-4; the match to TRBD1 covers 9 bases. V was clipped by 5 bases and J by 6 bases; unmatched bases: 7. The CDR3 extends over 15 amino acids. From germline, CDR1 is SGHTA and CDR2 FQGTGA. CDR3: CASSPTGGPYEKLFF. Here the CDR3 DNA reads TGTGCCAGCAGCCCTACAGGGGGCCCTTATGAAAAACTGTTTTTT. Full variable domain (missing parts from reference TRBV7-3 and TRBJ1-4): GAGVSQTPSNKVTEKGKYVELRCDPISGHTALYWYRQSLGQGPEFLIYFQGTGAADDSGLPNDRFFAVRPEGSVSTLKIQRTERGDSAVYLCASSPTGGPYEKLFFGSGTQLSVL.

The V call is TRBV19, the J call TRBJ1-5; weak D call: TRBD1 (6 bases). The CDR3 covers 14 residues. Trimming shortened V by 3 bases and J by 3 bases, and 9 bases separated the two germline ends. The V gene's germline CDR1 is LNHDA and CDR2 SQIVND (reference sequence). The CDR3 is CASSIGTPNQPQHF. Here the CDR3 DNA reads TGTGCCAGTAGTATCGGGACACCCAATCAGCCCCAGCATTTT.

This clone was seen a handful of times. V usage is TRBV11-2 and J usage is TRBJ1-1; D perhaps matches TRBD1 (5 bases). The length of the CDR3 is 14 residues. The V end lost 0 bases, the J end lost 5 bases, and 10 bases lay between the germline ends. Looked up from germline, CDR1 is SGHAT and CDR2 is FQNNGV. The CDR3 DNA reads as TGTGCCAGCAGCTTAGAGTGGGGGAGGACTGAAGCTTTCTTT. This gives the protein CASSLEWGRTEAFF. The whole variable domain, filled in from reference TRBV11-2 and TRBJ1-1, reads EAGVAQSPRYKIIEKRQSVAFWCNPISGHATLYWYQQILGQGPKLLIQFQNNGVVDDSQLPKDRFSAERLKGVDSTLKIQPAKLEDSAVYLCASSLEWGRTEAFFGQGTRLTVV.

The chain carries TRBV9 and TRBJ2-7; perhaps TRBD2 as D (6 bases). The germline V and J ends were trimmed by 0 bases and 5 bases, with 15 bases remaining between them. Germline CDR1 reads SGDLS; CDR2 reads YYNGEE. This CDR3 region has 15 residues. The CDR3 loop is CASSVAGRIRDEQYF. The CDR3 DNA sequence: TGTGCCAGCAGCGTAGCAGGGAGGATCCGCGACGAGCAGTACTTC.

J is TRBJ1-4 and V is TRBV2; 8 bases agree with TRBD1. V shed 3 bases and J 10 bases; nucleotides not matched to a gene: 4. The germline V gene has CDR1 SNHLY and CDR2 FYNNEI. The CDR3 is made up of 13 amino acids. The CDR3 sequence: CASSDTGGRKLFF. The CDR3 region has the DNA TGTGCCAGCAGTGATACAGGGGGAAGAAAACTGTTTTTT.

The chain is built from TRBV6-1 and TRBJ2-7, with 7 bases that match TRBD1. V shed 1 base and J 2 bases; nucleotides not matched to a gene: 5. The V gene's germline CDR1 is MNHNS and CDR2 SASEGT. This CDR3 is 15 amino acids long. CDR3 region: CASSEGNRGTYEQYV. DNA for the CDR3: TGTGCCAGCAGTGAAGGGAACAGGGGAACCTACGAGCAGTACGTC.

This CDR3 is CASSSLGGDTEAFF. CDR3 DNA: TGTGCCAGCAGCTCCCTAGGGGGGGACACTGAAGCTTTCTTT. This rearrangement joins TRBV7-2 to TRBJ1-1, with a tentative D call TRBD1 (6 bases). In germline, CDR1 is SGHTA, CDR2 FQGNSA. Trimming removed 4 bases at V and 3 bases at J, with 12 bases between. The CDR3 spans 14 residues. Looking up the rest from reference TRBV7-2 and TRBJ1-1 gives the full variable domain: GAGVSQSPSNKVTEKGKDVELRCDPISGHTALYWYRQSLGQGLEFLIYFQGNSAPDKSGLPSDRFSAERTGGSVSTLTIQRTQQEDSAVYLCASSSLGGDTEAFFGQGTRLTVV.

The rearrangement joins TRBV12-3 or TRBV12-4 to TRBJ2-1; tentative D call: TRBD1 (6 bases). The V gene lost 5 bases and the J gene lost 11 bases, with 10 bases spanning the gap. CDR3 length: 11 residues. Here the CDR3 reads CASSQDRKQFF. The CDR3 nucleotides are TGTGCCAGCAGTCAGGACAGAAAGCAGTTCTTC.

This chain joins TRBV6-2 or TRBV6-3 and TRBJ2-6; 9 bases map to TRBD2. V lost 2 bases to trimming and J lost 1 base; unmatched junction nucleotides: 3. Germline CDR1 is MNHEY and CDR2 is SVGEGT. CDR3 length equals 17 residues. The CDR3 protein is CASSYASGISGANVLTF. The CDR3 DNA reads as TGTGCCAGCAGTTACGCTAGCGGGATATCTGGGGCCAACGTCCTGACTTTC.

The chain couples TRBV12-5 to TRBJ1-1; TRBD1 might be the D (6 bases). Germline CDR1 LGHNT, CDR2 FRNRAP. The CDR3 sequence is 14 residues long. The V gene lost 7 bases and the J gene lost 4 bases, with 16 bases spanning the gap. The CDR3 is CASVKEGGPTEAFF. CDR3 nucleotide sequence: TGTGCTAGTGTTAAAGAAGGGGGACCCACTGAAGCTTTCTTT.

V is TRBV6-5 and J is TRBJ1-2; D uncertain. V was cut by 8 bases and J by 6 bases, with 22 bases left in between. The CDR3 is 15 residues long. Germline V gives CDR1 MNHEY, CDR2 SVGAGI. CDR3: CASREISAGRDGYTF. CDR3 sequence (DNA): TGTGCCAGCCGAGAAATTTCTGCCGGTCGGGATGGCTACACCTTC.

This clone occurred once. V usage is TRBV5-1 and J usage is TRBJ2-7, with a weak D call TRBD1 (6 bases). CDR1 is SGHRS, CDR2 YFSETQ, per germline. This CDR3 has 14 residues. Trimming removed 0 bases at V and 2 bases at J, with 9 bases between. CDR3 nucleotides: TGCGCCAGCAGCTTGGGAGGGGGTACCTACGAGCAGTACTTC. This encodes CASSLGGGTYEQYF.

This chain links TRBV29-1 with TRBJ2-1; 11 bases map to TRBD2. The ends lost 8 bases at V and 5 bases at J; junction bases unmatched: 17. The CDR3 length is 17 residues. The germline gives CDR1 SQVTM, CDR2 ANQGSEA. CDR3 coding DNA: TGCAGCTTTGGGGGTTTTGTCCTAGCGGGAGGAAACAATGAGCAGTTCTTC. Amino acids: CSFGGFVLAGGNNEQFF.

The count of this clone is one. CDR3 region: CASSTGTDNEKLFF. The CDR3 DNA reads as TGCGCCAGCAGTACCGGGACAGACAATGAAAAACTGTTTTTT. V and J are TRBV5-1 and TRBJ1-4; TRBD1 matches 7 bases. Per germline, CDR1 SGHRS and CDR2 YFSETQ. J was trimmed by 5 bases and V by 5 bases; bases with no gene match: 6. The CDR3 has 14 residues.

The CDR3 loop is CASSQRPSRVGTDTQYF. The CDR3 DNA sequence: TGCGCCAGCAGCCAACGCCCCTCGAGGGTTGGGACAGATACGCAGTATTTT. The chain joins TRBV4-3 to TRBJ2-3; D is possibly TRBD2 (5 bases). V was cut by 2 bases and J by 3 bases, with 18 bases left in between. Germline V gene sequence: CDR1 LGHNA, CDR2 YSLEER. CDR3 length: 17 residues.

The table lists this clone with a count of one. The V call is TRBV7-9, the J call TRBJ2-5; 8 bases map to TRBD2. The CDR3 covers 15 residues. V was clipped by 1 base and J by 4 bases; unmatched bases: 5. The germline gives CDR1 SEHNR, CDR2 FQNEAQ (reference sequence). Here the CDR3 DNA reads TGTGCCAGCAGCTTAGTGGCGGGAGGAGGAGAGACCCAGTACTTC. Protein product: CASSLVAGGGETQYF.

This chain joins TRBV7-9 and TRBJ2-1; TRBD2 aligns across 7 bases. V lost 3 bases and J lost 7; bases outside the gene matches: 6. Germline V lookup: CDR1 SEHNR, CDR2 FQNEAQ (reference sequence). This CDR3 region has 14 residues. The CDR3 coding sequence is TGTGCCAGCAGCTTGAGTACTAGCGAGAATGAGCAGTTCTTC. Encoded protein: CASSLSTSENEQFF.

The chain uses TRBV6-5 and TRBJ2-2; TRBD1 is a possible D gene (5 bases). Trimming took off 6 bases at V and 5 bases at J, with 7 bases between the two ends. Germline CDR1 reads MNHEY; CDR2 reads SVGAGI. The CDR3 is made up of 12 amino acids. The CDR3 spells CASSRVTGELFF. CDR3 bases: TGTGCCAGCAGCAGGGTGACCGGGGAGCTGTTTTTT.

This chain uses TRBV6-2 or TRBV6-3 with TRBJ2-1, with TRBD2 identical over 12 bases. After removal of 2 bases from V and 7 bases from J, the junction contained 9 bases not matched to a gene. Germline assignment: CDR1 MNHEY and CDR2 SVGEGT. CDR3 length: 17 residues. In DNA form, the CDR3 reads TGTGCCAGCAGTTACGGCAGACTAGCGGGAGAGCAGAATGAGCAGTTCTTC. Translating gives CASSYGRLAGEQNEQFF.

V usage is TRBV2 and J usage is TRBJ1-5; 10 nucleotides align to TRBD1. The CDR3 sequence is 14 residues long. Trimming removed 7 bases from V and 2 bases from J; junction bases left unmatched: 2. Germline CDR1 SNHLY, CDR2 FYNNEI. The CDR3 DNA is TGTGCCAGCAACGGACAGGGGGGCAATCAGCCCCAGCATTTT. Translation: CASNGQGGNQPQHF.

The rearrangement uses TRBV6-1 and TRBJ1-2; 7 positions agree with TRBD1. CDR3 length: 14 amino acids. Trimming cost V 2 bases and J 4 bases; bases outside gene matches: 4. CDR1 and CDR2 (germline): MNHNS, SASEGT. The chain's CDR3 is CASSETGQSYGYTF. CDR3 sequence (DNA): TGTGCCAGCAGTGAAACGGGACAGAGCTATGGCTACACCTTC.

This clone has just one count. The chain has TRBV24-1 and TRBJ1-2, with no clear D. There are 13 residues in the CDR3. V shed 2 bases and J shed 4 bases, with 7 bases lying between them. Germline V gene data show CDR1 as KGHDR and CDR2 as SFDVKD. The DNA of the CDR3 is TGTGCCACCAGTGATTCACAACCCTATGGCTACACCTTC. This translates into CATSDSQPYGYTF.

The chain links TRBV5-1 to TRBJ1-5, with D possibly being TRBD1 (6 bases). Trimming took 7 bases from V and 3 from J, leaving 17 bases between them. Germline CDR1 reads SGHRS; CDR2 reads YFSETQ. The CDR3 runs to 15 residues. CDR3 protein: CASRPSDSYNQPQHF. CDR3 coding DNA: TGCGCCAGCCGACCTTCGGACAGTTACAATCAGCCCCAGCATTTT.

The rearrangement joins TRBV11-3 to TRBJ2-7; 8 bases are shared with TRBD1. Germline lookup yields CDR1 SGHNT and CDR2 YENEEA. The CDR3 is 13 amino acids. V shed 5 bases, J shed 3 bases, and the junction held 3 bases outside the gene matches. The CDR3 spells CASSPDRDYEQYF. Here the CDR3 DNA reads TGTGCCAGCAGCCCGGACAGGGACTACGAGCAGTACTTC.